One and the same sample provided the 12 T cell receptor beta chains below, sequenced in a study of cytomegalovirus exposure and HLA in healthy donors. This PCR relied on a set of 60 Vbeta primers and 13 Jbeta primers. Measured with immunoSEQ multiplex PCR; TCRdb has only the in-frame clones, and not every one. The sample yields approximately 160,000 clones, more than 65% seen once. The sample taken for sequencing was PBMCs. The receptor source for this set is a man aged 25-45 years in good health and CMV-seropositive.

The chain combines TRBV30 with TRBJ1-5; TRBD1 matches 8 bases. This CDR3 spans 16 amino acids. After removal of 2 bases from V and 3 bases from J, the junction contained 9 bases not matched to a gene. The V gene's germline CDR1 is GTSNPN and CDR2 SVGIG (reference sequence). The CDR3 loop is CAWSQPGQATNQPQHF. The CDR3 bases are TGTGCCTGGAGTCAGCCGGGACAGGCCACCAATCAGCCCCAGCATTTT. The entire variable domain, with the rest obtained from reference TRBV30 and TRBJ1-5, is as follows: SQTIHQWPATLVQPVGSPLSLECTVEGTSNPNLYWYRQAAGRGLQLLFYSVGIGQISSEVPQNLSASRPQDRQFILSSKKLLLSDSGFYLCAWSQPGQATNQPQHFGDGTRLSIL.

This clone was detected once. This chain links TRBV30 with TRBJ2-5; 10 bases line up with TRBD2. Matching the DNA end better, TRBJ2-7 makes the J call doubtful. The germline V gene encodes CDR1 GTSNPN and CDR2 SVGIG (reference sequence). The CDR3 covers 14 residues. CDR3 sequence reads: CAWSVLLAGDEQYF. The CDR3 DNA follows: TGTGCCTGGAGTGTCCTCCTAGCGGGGGACGAGCAGTACTTC.

CDR3 DNA sequence: TGTGCCAGCAGTTACTCGGGAGGCGAAAAACTGTTTTTT. Translated: CASSYSGGEKLFF. The chain joins TRBV6-6 to TRBJ1-4; D is unclear. The germline V and J ends were trimmed by 0 bases and 8 bases, with 7 bases remaining between them. Germline-derived CDR1 and CDR2 are MNHNY and SVGAGI (reference sequence). This CDR3 has 13 residues.

CDR3 sequence: CASSPGGEPQHF. The CDR3, as DNA: TGTGCCAGCAGTCCGGGGGGGGAGCCCCAGCATTTT. The V call is TRBV7-6, the J call TRBJ1-5; perhaps TRBD1 as D (5 bases). The germline CDR1 and CDR2 sequences are SGHVS and FNYEAQ. This CDR3 spans 12 amino acids. Trimming stripped 6 bases from V and 8 bases from J, with 11 bases between.

This chain joins TRBV5-4 and TRBJ1-4; no clear D. The germline V and J ends were trimmed by 2 bases and 7 bases, with 12 bases remaining between them. Germline lookup yields CDR1 SGHNT and CDR2 YYREEE (reference sequence). The CDR3 is made up of 14 amino acids. The CDR3, as DNA: TGTGCCAGCAGCTTCAAGGCGGGAGGTGAAAAACTGTTTTTT. Encoded protein: CASSFKAGGEKLFF.

The chain employs TRBV11-2 and TRBJ2-5; D uncertain. The CDR3 is 13 amino acids. V was cut by 6 bases and J by 5 bases, with 13 bases left in between. Looked up from germline, CDR1 is SGHAT and CDR2 is FQNNGV. CDR3: CASRRASAETQYF. CDR3 bases: TGTGCCAGCAGGCGCGCCAGCGCGGAGACCCAGTACTTC.

The V call is TRBV27, the J call TRBJ2-5; 9 positions match TRBD2. CDR3 length: 15 residues. The germline CDR1 and CDR2 sequences are MNHEY and SMNVEV (reference sequence). V lost 6 bases and J lost 2; bases outside the gene matches: 7. The CDR3 DNA sequence: TGTGCCAGCAGAAGAAGAGCGGGGGGACAAGAGACCCAGTACTTC. Translated, it gives CASRRRAGGQETQYF.

CDR3 amino acids: CASSLNGGDQYF. CDR3 bases: TGTGCCAGCAGCTTAAACGGTGGAGACCAGTACTTC. The chain has TRBV11-2 and TRBJ2-5; D is ambiguous. The CDR3 consists of 12 residues. V shed 2 bases and J shed 10 bases, with 11 bases lying between them. CDR1 is SGHAT and CDR2 is FQNNGV in the germline V gene.

The chain has TRBV5-5 and TRBJ2-1; weak D call: TRBD2 (7 bases). Trimming removed 3 bases at V and 8 bases at J, with 15 bases between. The CDR3 runs 14 residues. Germline V gives CDR1 SGHKS, CDR2 YYEKEE (reference sequence). CDR3 in amino acids: CASSSFSGGDEQFF. The CDR3 DNA is TGTGCCAGCAGCTCCTTCTCGGGGGGCGATGAGCAGTTCTTC.

V gene TRBV28 combines with J gene TRBJ1-6, with no clear D. Germline CDR1 is MDHEN and CDR2 is SYDVKM. V was cut by 6 bases and J by 0 bases, with 9 bases left in between. CDR3 size: 15 residues. The chain's CDR3 is CASRSRSSYNSPLHF. In DNA form, the CDR3 reads TGTGCCAGCAGGAGCCGGAGCTCCTATAATTCACCCCTCCACTTT.

V gene TRBV18 combines with J gene TRBJ2-7; D unclear. With 3 bases removed from V and 4 bases from J, the gap between germline ends came to 10 bases. The length of the CDR3 is 13 residues. CDR1 is KGHSH and CDR2 is LQKENI in the germline V gene. The CDR3 is CASSPLDPYEQYF. The DNA of the CDR3 is TGTGCCAGCTCACCGCTAGATCCTTACGAGCAGTACTTC.

The V and J genes are TRBV28 and TRBJ2-3; D possibly corresponds to TRBD1 (5 bases). The V gene's germline CDR1 is MDHEN and CDR2 SYDVKM. The V gene lost 3 bases and the J gene lost 0 bases, with 19 bases spanning the gap. The CDR3 is 18 residues long. The CDR3 nucleotides are TGTGCCAGCAGTTTTACGACAGACCTCACCCCTAGCACAGATACGCAGTATTTT. Translating it yields CASSFTTDLTPSTDTQYF. Full variable domain (outside the CDR3, taken from reference TRBV28 and TRBJ2-3): DVKVTQSSRYLVKRTGEKVFLECVQDMDHENMFWYRQDPGLGLRLIYFSYDVKMKEKGDIPEGYSVSREKKERFSLILESASTNQTSMYLCASSFTTDLTPSTDTQYFGPGTRLTVL.